This note documents a single T cell receptor beta chain sequence. What it binds is unknown. The data are from a study of CXCR3-negative and CXCR3-positive naive CD8 T cells. Study in general: Roughly 140 million TRB reads were obtained in total, which works out to about 1.5 +/- 0.3 million per library. Study-wide results and limits: Within a donor, both naive subsets shared TRBV-TRBJ usage, unlike memory cells. Cryopreserved PBMCs had partly decreased CXCR3 expression; fresh PBMCs were used in most assays. Hydrophobicity was higher for TRB CDR3s found in CXCR3-positive naive cells than in CXCR3-negative naive cells. Similarly elevated diversity marked both naive subsets, with memory CD8+ cells showing far lower diversity.

Germline CDR1 and CDR2: SQVTM and ANQGSEA. The CDR3 consists of 12 residues. Through 5' RACE with UMI labels, the TRB cDNA libraries were prepared. One entry per CDR3 protein, without DNA, is what TCRdb gives after re-calling the 5' RACE reads. Its clone listing holds 110,000 or so distinct CDR3 sequences. The source is a human donor in good health. Some clones in this sample may be carry-over from other donors' samples. The V and J genes are TRBV29-1 and TRBJ1-2. Material: naive CXCR3+ CD8+ T cells from blood. Subset in this sample: CD45RO-CCR7+CD27+CD95- naive CD8+ T cells expressing CXCR3 (TNR3+). The CDR3 is CSVPGPNGGYTF.